The present entry profiles one T cell receptor beta chain with its context. This clonotype has just a few counts. The antigen this receptor binds is unknown. The input lacks base qualities; no much larger clone sits a single base away. This sample stems from a study of T-cell memory formation after mild COVID-19 (dated by TCRdb to the early 2020s). Regarding the study in general: TCR sequence clusters from the two donors were found to be largely donor specific. In a couple of donors, T-cell clones that expanded and contracted after mild COVID-19 were tracked by sequencing TCRalpha and TCRbeta repertoires over time. Two young, previously healthy adult volunteers, one female and one male, were included in the cohort.

What the study reported, not specific to this receptor: Clones that contracted from day 15 to 85 showed balanced CD4/CD8 phenotypes, whereas a second wave of clones that expanded from day 15 to 37 leaned towards CD4+. Whether the second-wave clones peaking on day 37 were SARS-CoV-2 specific was not confirmed. Contracting CD4+ clones were located mainly in the CM and EM memory subsets, whereas CD8+ clones were found to be enriched in EMRA. The study included only a couple of mild cases, and larger cohorts that include severe cases with pre-infection samples were judged to be necessary. Some responding clones were found in pre-infection memory, which suggests that pre-existing cross-reactive memory T cells took part in the SARS-CoV-2 response.

Ficoll-Paque density gradient centrifugation was the method used to isolate PBMCs. As encoded in the germline V gene (reference sequence), CDR1 is DFQATT while CDR2 is SNEGSKA. The CDR3 numbers 11 residues from cysteine through phenylalanine. The CDR3 DNA has 33 bases and is translated from base 1. Trimming at the junction amounts to 5 bases on V and 5 bases on J, and the germline ends lie 7 bases apart. The sequencing machine was an Illumina NovaSeq 6000. Using 5'RACE with constant-segment primers, TCRalpha and TCRbeta cDNA libraries were constructed, with sample barcodes and unique molecular identifiers added in the process. Trizol reagent was used to extract RNA from every sample. Libraries were amplified in two PCR steps, with a second sample barcode and Illumina TruSeq adapters added in the second step. Sequencing of the libraries was done on an Illumina NovaSeq, producing 2 x 150 bp paired-end reads. In the paper's pipeline: With migec v1.2.7, reads were demultiplexed and then collapsed into UMI-guided consensus sequences. Using mixcr v2.1.11, UMI consensuses were aligned to TRA and TRB V and J templates and then assembled into clonotypes. A clonotype was counted as expanded or contracted only when both edgeR and NoisET called the clonotype significant, with the noise models trained on biological replicates. For edgeR calls, the cutoffs were a false discovery rate-adjusted p below 0.01 and a log2 fold-change threshold of 1. As an exploratory analysis of dynamics, max-normalized trajectories of the 1000 most abundant clonotypes were examined with PCA combined with hierarchical clustering. Separately sequenced CD4+ and CD8+ repertoires were used to assign the CD4 or CD8 phenotype of responding clones. TCRdb itself trimmed the public reads at Q25 with fastp, ran MiXCR and retained productive beta chains. Rows are combined by CDR3 protein, so each entry shows the most common genes and DNA. Here the V and J calls rest on TCRdb's processing, not on the authors' analysis. The sample table records 400,000 to 500,000 distinct CDR3 sequences; over 15% of these occur just once. The ten largest account for 7.5% to 9.5% of the sample.

This clonotype was sampled from an adult woman who had mild COVID-19 (a few samples of this study predate the infection). The sample titles of this study are shuffled in the database, so cell type and time point are left out; the donor was told from shared clones. The material sequenced was PBMCs or a T cell subset sorted from them (not recorded which). The V and J segments used are TRBV20-1 and TRBJ2-1; the D gene is perhaps TRBD2, from 5 matching bases. The CDR3 protein sequence reads: CSAGGHNEQFF. The DNA sequence is as follows: TGCAGTGCTGGAGGTCACAATGAGCAGTTCTTC.